Below, 31 T cell receptor beta chains from the same sample are listed, as sequenced in a study of CD8 T cells in ankylosing spondylitis. A single record per CDR3 protein comes from TCRdb applying MiXCR to the 5' RACE reads. The table shows approximately 45,000 distinct CDR3 sequences, with about 4.2% occurring only once. The material sequenced was blood, either unsorted or a sorted T cell fraction (not recorded which). The receptors shown here come from a female donor with ankylosing spondylitis or in good health (not recorded which).

The rearrangement uses TRBV9 and TRBJ2-1, with a possible D match to TRBD1 (6 bases). Germline V CDR1 and CDR2: SGDLS, YYNGEE. Trimming shortened V by 3 bases and J by 5 bases, and 12 bases separated the two germline ends. The CDR3 runs to 14 residues. In DNA, the CDR3 is TGTGCCAGCAGCGAGGACAGTCGGGACAATGAGCAGTTCTTC. Its protein is CASSEDSRDNEQFF.

This clonotype showed up many times. The genes are TRBV9 and TRBJ2-5; 11 bases match TRBD2. V was clipped by 0 bases and J by 2 bases; unmatched bases: 3. The CDR3 runs to 16 residues. The germline V gene has CDR1 SGDLS and CDR2 YYNGEE. In DNA, the CDR3 is TGTGCCAGCAGCGTAGGGTCTAGCGGGGGGCAAGAGACCCAGTACTTC. Residues: CASSVGSSGGQETQYF.

In its sample, this clonotype was seen many times. The chain joins TRBV9 to TRBJ1-5, with D hard to call. The V end was cut by 0 bases, the J end by 5 bases, with 6 bases between. Germline V CDR1 and CDR2: SGDLS, YYNGEE. The CDR3 totals 13 residues. This CDR3 is CASSVDRDQPQHF. In DNA, the CDR3 is TGTGCCAGCAGCGTAGACCGAGATCAGCCCCAGCATTTT.

The V call is TRBV9, the J call TRBJ2-4; 8 bases match TRBD2. This CDR3 region has 14 residues. V gave up 7 bases and J gave up 8 bases; unmatched junction bases: 11. CDR1 and CDR2 (germline): SGDLS, YYNGEE. In DNA form, the CDR3 reads TGTGCCAGCGGACTTGGGACCGGGGGGGACATTCAGTACTTC. Its translation is CASGLGTGGDIQYF. Based on the CDR3 plus reference TRBV9 and TRBJ2-4, the full variable domain is DSGVTQTPKHLITATGQRVTLRCSPRSGDLSVYWYQQSLDQGLQFLIQYYNGEERAKGNILERFSAQQFPDLHSELNLSSLELGDSALYFCASGLGTGGDIQYFGAGTRLSVL.

There are a few counts of this clonotype. The chain uses TRBV9 and TRBJ2-3; D is unresolved. The germline V gene encodes CDR1 SGDLS and CDR2 YYNGEE. CDR3 length: 16 amino acids. V was cut by 4 bases and J by 0 bases, with 15 bases left in between. The CDR3 protein is CASSSRSRVSTDTQYF. The CDR3, as DNA: TGTGCCAGCAGCTCCCGTTCTCGAGTAAGCACAGATACGCAGTATTTT.

There are many counts of this clonotype. The chain is built from TRBV9 and TRBJ2-5, with TRBD2 matching 9 bases. The germline V gene encodes CDR1 SGDLS and CDR2 YYNGEE. V dropped 0 bases and J dropped 1; count of bases not matched to a gene: 1. The CDR3 has 15 amino acids. The CDR3 DNA is TGTGCCAGCAGCGTAGGCGGGGGGGTCCAAGAGACCCAGTACTTC. This encodes CASSVGGGVQETQYF.

Ten or more counts support this clonotype. In DNA form, the CDR3 reads TGTGCCAGCAGCGTTGGACGGTCTCAAGAGACCCAGTACTTC. Its translation: CASSVGRSQETQYF. The chain is built from TRBV9 and TRBJ2-5; no reliable D call. The CDR3 has 14 residues. Looked up from germline, CDR1 is SGDLS and CDR2 is YYNGEE. V was shortened by 2 bases and J by 2 bases, with 10 bases between the two germline ends.

This clonotype was detected many times. The genes are TRBV9 and TRBJ1-1; D possibly corresponds to TRBD1 (5 bases). CDR1 and CDR2 from the germline V gene are SGDLS and YYNGEE. The V end lost 6 bases, the J end lost 4 bases, and 19 bases lay between the germline ends. There are 15 residues in the CDR3. The DNA for the CDR3 is TGTGCCAGCACCTCTACTTGGGGAACAGGCACTGAAGCTTTCTTT. This translates into CASTSTWGTGTEAFF.

The chain carries TRBV9 and TRBJ1-1; 9 bases agree with TRBD1. V shed 2 bases, J shed 1 base, and the junction held 3 bases outside the gene matches. Germline-derived CDR1 and CDR2 are SGDLS and YYNGEE. The CDR3 length is 15 residues. The CDR3 DNA follows: TGTGCCAGCAGCGTTCTACAGGGGGCGAACACTGAAGCTTTCTTT. Translating gives CASSVLQGANTEAFF.

The sample holds many counts of this clonotype. The DNA of the CDR3 is TGTGCCAGCAGCGTAGAGCAGGACAGGTCGAACACTGAAGCTTTCTTT. Translating gives CASSVEQDRSNTEAFF. The rearrangement uses TRBV9 and TRBJ1-1; TRBD1 matches 7 bases. Germline values: CDR1 SGDLS, CDR2 YYNGEE. The ends lost 0 bases at V and 1 base at J; junction bases unmatched: 6. CDR3 length equals 16 residues.

This clonotype is judged medium-sized. The J gene is TRBJ1-1, the V gene TRBV9; D is possibly TRBD1 (5 bases). V lost 0 bases, J lost 5 bases, and 11 bases lay in between. Germline CDR1 SGDLS, CDR2 YYNGEE. This CDR3 is 14 amino acids long. The CDR3 protein is CASSVDGTGTEAFF. As DNA, the CDR3 is TGTGCCAGCAGCGTAGACGGGACGGGGACTGAAGCTTTCTTT.

This clonotype was observed a few times. This CDR3 reads CASSPPGQGIYEQYF. CDR3 coding DNA: TGTGCCAGCAGCCCTCCGGGACAGGGTATATACGAGCAGTACTTC. This chain connects TRBV9 to TRBJ2-7, with 9 bases aligning to TRBD1. Per the germline V gene, CDR1 is SGDLS and CDR2 is YYNGEE. V dropped 4 bases and J dropped 4; count of bases not matched to a gene: 9. This CDR3 spans 15 amino acids.

This clonotype showed up many times. This chain uses TRBV9 with TRBJ2-3; the match to TRBD2 covers 7 bases. Trimming at V came to 3 bases and at J to 3 bases, leaving 7 bases not matched to a gene. The CDR3 loop spans 15 amino acids. Per germline, CDR1 SGDLS and CDR2 YYNGEE. CDR3 amino acids: CASSARTGGTDTQYF. The DNA for the CDR3 is TGTGCCAGCAGCGCAAGAACGGGGGGTACAGATACGCAGTATTTT.

V is TRBV9 and J is TRBJ2-3; D may be TRBD2 (6 bases). There are 14 residues in the CDR3. The V and J ends lost 0 bases and 5 bases respectively, with 10 bases between them. Germline V gene lookup returns CDR1 SGDLS and CDR2 YYNGEE. CDR3: CASSVEVSGDTQYF. The CDR3 DNA is TGTGCCAGCAGCGTAGAGGTTAGCGGAGATACGCAGTATTTT.

This clonotype was counted many times. The CDR3 coding sequence is TGTGCCAGCAGCCCCCGGGGCTTTTCGAACACTGAAGCTTTCTTT. Translation: CASSPRGFSNTEAFF. V is TRBV9 and J is TRBJ1-1; D is perhaps TRBD1 (5 bases). The CDR3 is 15 residues long. Germline V gene sequence: CDR1 SGDLS, CDR2 YYNGEE. Trimming stripped 4 bases from V and 1 base from J, with 14 bases between.

The chain has TRBV9 and TRBJ2-5; TRBD1 is a possible D gene (6 bases). The CDR3 consists of 15 residues. CDR1 and CDR2 from the germline V gene are SGDLS and YYNGEE. Trimming took 0 bases from V and 5 from J, leaving 14 bases between them. This CDR3 reads CASSVVSGVGETQYF. CDR3 coding DNA: TGTGCCAGCAGCGTAGTGTCAGGGGTTGGGGAGACCCAGTACTTC.

This clonotype has a count of ten or more. The chain joins TRBV9 to TRBJ1-3, with D possibly being TRBD1 (5 bases). CDR1 and CDR2 from the germline V gene are SGDLS and YYNGEE. CDR3 length: 15 residues. V shed 1 base and J shed 7 bases, with 15 bases lying between them. The CDR3, as DNA: TGTGCCAGCAGCGTACGGGGCGCTGGGACGAACACCATATATTTT. It translates to CASSVRGAGTNTIYF.

The table lists this clonotype with many counts. The CDR3 nucleotides read TGTGCCAGCAGCGTCGGACAGGGGGTTAACTATGGCTACACCTTC. Translation gives CASSVGQGVNYGYTF. The chain links TRBV9 to TRBJ1-2; 10 nucleotides align to TRBD1. Trimming removed 2 bases from V and 1 base from J; junction bases left unmatched: 2. The germline V gene encodes CDR1 SGDLS and CDR2 YYNGEE. CDR3 size: 15 residues.

This clonotype was recorded many times. This chain joins TRBV9 and TRBJ1-6, with TRBD1 as a possible D gene (6 bases). The CDR3 is 15 amino acids. V was cut by 0 bases and J by 6 bases, with 10 bases left in between. Germline V gene sequence: CDR1 SGDLS, CDR2 YYNGEE. This CDR3 is CASSVDIQGNSPLHF. The CDR3 DNA reads TGTGCCAGCAGCGTAGATATACAGGGTAATTCACCCCTCCACTTT.

This clonotype was detected many times. The chain has TRBV9 and TRBJ2-3; 7 bases map to TRBD1. Trimming took 4 bases from V and 1 from J; bases not matched to a gene: 6. The CDR3 has 15 amino acids. CDR1 SGDLS and CDR2 YYNGEE come from the germline V gene. The CDR3 here is CASSPQTGRTDTQYF. For the CDR3, the DNA is TGTGCCAGCAGCCCGCAGACAGGGCGCACAGATACGCAGTATTTT.

This clonotype has a count of ten or more. The J gene is TRBJ1-2, the V gene TRBV9; the D is unclear. V lost 1 base and J 3 bases, leaving 10 bases between the germline ends. The CDR3 has 14 amino acids. Germline V gene data show CDR1 as SGDLS and CDR2 as YYNGEE. The CDR3 spells CASSVPGQYYGYTF. The DNA for the CDR3 is TGTGCCAGCAGCGTACCGGGCCAGTACTATGGCTACACCTTC.

This clonotype appeared many times. The V call is TRBV9, the J call TRBJ2-3, with 13 bases identical to TRBD2. V shed 1 base, J shed 5 bases, and the junction held 13 bases outside the gene matches. The germline V gene has CDR1 SGDLS and CDR2 YYNGEE. This CDR3 has 19 residues. CDR3 DNA: TGTGCCAGCAGCGTACGACAGGGGACTAGCGGGGCCCCGGGAGATACGCAGTATTTT. Its translation: CASSVRQGTSGAPGDTQYF.

This clonotype was counted at least ten times. The chain carries TRBV9 and TRBJ1-1, with D uncertain. The CDR3 totals 13 residues. Germline CDR1 and CDR2: SGDLS and YYNGEE. V lost 4 bases and J 0 bases, leaving 7 bases between the germline ends. CDR3 loop: CASSYEMNTEAFF. The CDR3 DNA reads as TGTGCCAGCAGCTATGAAATGAACACTGAAGCTTTCTTT.

In this sample, this clonotype turned up many times. The V and J genes are TRBV9 and TRBJ1-6; D is ambiguous. Germline loops: CDR1 SGDLS, CDR2 YYNGEE. Trimming left V 4 bases short and J 4 bases short, with 15 bases between. This CDR3 region has 16 residues. The CDR3: CASSPRTDEYNSPLHF. CDR3 nucleotide sequence: TGTGCCAGCAGCCCACGGACGGATGAATATAATTCACCCCTCCACTTT.

This clonotype has ten or more counts. The rearrangement links TRBV9 to TRBJ2-1, with D tentatively TRBD2 (6 bases). The CDR3 is 16 amino acids. The germline V and J ends were trimmed by 3 bases and 6 bases, with 19 bases remaining between them. The V gene's germline CDR1 is SGDLS and CDR2 YYNGEE. CDR3 in amino acids: CASSAKAGSWGNEQFF. As DNA, the CDR3 is TGTGCCAGCAGCGCAAAGGCGGGGTCTTGGGGCAATGAGCAGTTCTTC.

This clonotype was picked up many times. This chain connects TRBV9 to TRBJ2-1; D is possibly TRBD2 (5 bases). The CDR3 has 14 amino acids. Trimming cost V 0 bases and J 10 bases, with 14 bases left between them. Germline lookup yields CDR1 SGDLS and CDR2 YYNGEE. The chain's CDR3 is CASSVEVSDSEQFF. CDR3 sequence (DNA): TGTGCCAGCAGCGTAGAGGTCTCGGACTCAGAGCAGTTCTTC. The full variable domain, in which reference TRBV9 and TRBJ2-1 provide the parts outside the CDR3, is DSGVTQTPKHLITATGQRVTLRCSPRSGDLSVYWYQQSLDQGLQFLIQYYNGEERAKGNILERFSAQQFPDLHSELNLSSLELGDSALYFCASSVEVSDSEQFFGPGTRLTVL.

This clonotype was seen a few times. V usage is TRBV9 and J usage is TRBJ2-3; either TRBD1 or TRBD2 may fit D (5 bases each). CDR1 is SGDLS and CDR2 is YYNGEE in the germline V gene. Trimming pared 4 bases from V and 2 bases from J, leaving 11 bases between. The CDR3 length is 14 residues. In nucleotides, the CDR3 is TGTGCCAGCAGCCCCGGGACGTACACAGATACGCAGTATTTT. Encoded protein: CASSPGTYTDTQYF.

This clonotype was counted ten times or more. The gene calls are TRBV9 and TRBJ2-1; 8 positions match TRBD2. The germline V gene encodes CDR1 SGDLS and CDR2 YYNGEE. V shed 3 bases and J 7 bases; nucleotides not matched to a gene: 6. The CDR3 consists of 14 residues. The CDR3 protein is CASSGTSHPNEQFF. In DNA form, the CDR3 reads TGTGCCAGCAGCGGGACTAGCCATCCAAATGAGCAGTTCTTC.

This clonotype was found many times. The genes are TRBV9 and TRBJ1-2, with a possible D match to TRBD1 (5 bases). The CDR3 totals 15 residues. The germline gives CDR1 SGDLS, CDR2 YYNGEE. V lost 0 bases and J lost 8, with 17 bases in between. CDR3 region: CASSVAGTKHGGYTF. The CDR3 region has the DNA TGTGCCAGCAGCGTAGCTGGGACCAAGCATGGCGGCTACACCTTC.

This clonotype was detected ten times or more. V usage is TRBV9 and J usage is TRBJ1-3; TRBD1 might be the D (6 bases). The CDR3 totals 14 residues. Germline lookup yields CDR1 SGDLS and CDR2 YYNGEE. The V and J ends lost 0 bases and 5 bases respectively, with 9 bases between them. The CDR3 sequence is CASSVGTARNTIYF. CDR3 sequence (DNA): TGTGCCAGCAGCGTAGGGACAGCGCGAAACACCATATATTTT.

This clonotype was seen repeatedly, ten times or more. The CDR3 protein is CASSQGGESSYNEQFF. The CDR3 nucleotides read TGTGCCAGCAGCCAAGGCGGGGAGAGCTCCTACAATGAGCAGTTCTTC. The chain joins TRBV3-1 to TRBJ2-1, with a possible D match to TRBD2 (6 bases). The CDR3 sequence is 16 residues long. V lost 1 base to trimming and J lost 0 bases, with 10 bases between them. Germline values: CDR1 LGHDT, CDR2 YNNKEL (reference sequence).